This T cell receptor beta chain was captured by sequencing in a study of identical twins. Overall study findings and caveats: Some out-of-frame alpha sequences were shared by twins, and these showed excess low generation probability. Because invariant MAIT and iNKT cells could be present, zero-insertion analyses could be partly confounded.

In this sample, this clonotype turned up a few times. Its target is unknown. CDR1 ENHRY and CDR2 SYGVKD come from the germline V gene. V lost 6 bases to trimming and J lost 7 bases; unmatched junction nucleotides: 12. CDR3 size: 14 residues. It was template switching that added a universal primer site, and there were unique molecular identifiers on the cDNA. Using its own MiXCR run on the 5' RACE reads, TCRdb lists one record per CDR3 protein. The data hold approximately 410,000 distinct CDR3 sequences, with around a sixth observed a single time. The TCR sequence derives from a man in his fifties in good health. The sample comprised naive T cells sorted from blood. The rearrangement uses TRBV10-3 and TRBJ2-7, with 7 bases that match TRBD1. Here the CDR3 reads CAIRETGLREEQYF. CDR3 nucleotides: TGTGCCATCAGGGAGACAGGGCTACGAGAAGAGCAGTACTTC.